The T cell receptor beta chain under discussion was sequenced for a study of beta chain features in type 1 diabetes. Sequencing targeted expressed TCRB transcripts, as all isolated RNA had been reverse transcribed. Some clones are missing from TCRdb's copy, which holds only in-frame ones; the method was immunoSEQ multiplex PCR. The repertoire includes about 360,000 clones, around 12% of them detected once, and roughly 0.017% sits in the top ten. Points from the study as a whole: There was no resolution here of whether HLA type influences TCRB rearrangement. Naive, central memory and Treg TCRB repertoires appeared more alike in patients than in healthy donors.

Worth noting for this clone: Its antigen remains unknown.

The authors took one heparinised blood draw, averaging approximately 120 mL, from each donor. Via CD45RO/CCR7/CD25/CD127/CD95/CD27, cells of the CD4+ naive, central memory, regulatory and stem cell-like memory subsets were sorted. The receptor's source is a young man in good health. Sequenced input: naive CD4+ T cells from blood.

The CDR3 region is CASSSSGQPQHF. CDR3 sequence (DNA): TGTGCCAGCAGCTCCTCGGGTCAGCCCCAGCATTTT. The chain links TRBV7-2 to TRBJ1-5; the D is unclear. With 4 bases removed from V and 6 bases from J, the gap between germline ends came to 7 bases. This CDR3 comprises 12 residues. CDR1 SGHTA and CDR2 FQGNSA come from the germline V gene.